The 21 T cell receptor beta chains listed next were all sequenced from one sample in a study of Tregs in tolerant kidney transplant recipients. Profiled with immunoSEQ multiplex PCR; TCRdb holds only in-frame clones, not every one. Of tens of thousands of clones in the sample, around nine tenths were seen once. Source material: CD8+ T cells from blood. These receptors were obtained from a human donor in good health.

The sample holds a few counts of this clone. The V call is TRBV19, the J call TRBJ2-3; 7 bases are shared with TRBD2. The CDR3 covers 16 residues. The junction had 9 bases not matched to a gene; V was cut back by 3 bases and J by 3 bases. CDR1 and CDR2 from the germline V gene are LNHDA and SQIVND (reference sequence). The CDR3 DNA follows: TGTGCCAGTAGTATGCTGGCGGGGGTAGGGACAGATACGCAGTATTTT. Its translation: CASSMLAGVGTDTQYF.

The rearrangement uses TRBV5-4 and TRBJ2-7; weak D call: TRBD1 (6 bases). In germline, CDR1 is SGHNT, CDR2 YYREEE (reference sequence). This CDR3 spans 15 amino acids. V was pared by 5 bases and J by 2 bases, with 17 bases between. In DNA, the CDR3 is TGTGCCAGCAGTATAGGAACAGGGTCTACCTACGAGCAGTACTTC. Translating it yields CASSIGTGSTYEQYF.

The rearrangement uses TRBV27 and TRBJ1-1, with D possibly TRBD1 on 6 matching bases. V lost 3 bases and J lost 3, with 11 bases in between. This CDR3 spans 14 amino acids. CDR1 and CDR2 (germline): MNHEY, SMNVEV (reference sequence). The CDR3 DNA is TGTGCCAGCAGTTTGGAGCAGGGGTACACTGAAGCTTTCTTT. Its translation: CASSLEQGYTEAFF.

The rearrangement links TRBV6-4 to TRBJ1-6, with TRBD1 as a possible D gene (5 bases). CDR3 length: 13 residues. Germline V gene lookup returns CDR1 MRHNA and CDR2 SNTAGT. Between the trimmed V and J ends, which lost 6 bases and 5 bases, there was a span of 8 bases. CDR3 in DNA: TGTGCCAGCAGACAGGTAAATAATTCACCCCTCCACTTT. Translating gives CASRQVNNSPLHF.

This chain connects TRBV5-6 to TRBJ1-4; D unresolved. The CDR3 contains 16 residues. The germline CDR1 and CDR2 sequences are SGHDT and YYEEEE. Trimming removed 0 bases at V and 4 bases at J, with 13 bases between. CDR3 coding DNA: TGTGCCAGCAGCTTGGCCACAGAAGGACTTAATGAAAAACTGTTTTTT. Translated, it gives CASSLATEGLNEKLFF.

The CDR3 DNA reads as TGCGCCAGCAGTGAGTCGGGGGGAGCCCTCTCCTACGAGCAGTACTTC. Translated: CASSESGGALSYEQYF. The rearrangement links TRBV10-2 to TRBJ2-7; maybe TRBD2 (6 bases). Between the trimmed V and J ends, which lost 0 bases and 0 bases, there was a span of 12 bases. CDR1 and CDR2 from the germline V gene are WSHSY and SAAADI. The CDR3 contains 16 residues.

This clone was recorded only once. The V and J genes are TRBV27 and TRBJ1-1; D is undetermined. Germline loops: CDR1 MNHEY, CDR2 SMNVEV (reference sequence). The CDR3 totals 18 residues. V lost 0 bases and J lost 3, with 20 bases in between. The CDR3, as DNA: TGTGCCAGCAGTTTATCCATGCCCGACTTTGGGCAGCACACTGAAGCTTTCTTT. Translating it yields CASSLSMPDFGQHTEAFF.

The gene calls are TRBV6-1 and TRBJ2-3; the match to TRBD2 covers 10 bases. The CDR3 extends over 17 amino acids. The J segment lost 6 bases and the V segment lost 2 bases, leaving 11 bases of the junction unmatched. Germline-derived CDR1 and CDR2 are MNHNS and SASEGT. The CDR3 DNA reads as TGTGCCAGCAGTGAACTAGCGGGAGCGGGATGGGGGGATACGCAGTATTTT. This sequence encodes CASSELAGAGWGDTQYF.

The chain links TRBV4-2 to TRBJ2-3, with D perhaps TRBD2 (5 bases). This CDR3 is built from 15 residues. V shed 1 base and J shed 2 bases, with 10 bases lying between them. Germline assignment: CDR1 LGHNA and CDR2 YNFKEQ. CDR3 protein: CASSQVFSDTDTQYF. The CDR3 bases are TGTGCCAGCAGCCAAGTCTTTAGCGACACAGATACGCAGTATTTT.

The chain combines TRBV11-2 with TRBJ2-2; possible D gene TRBD2, 6 bases. V was pared by 0 bases and J by 3 bases, with 14 bases between. The CDR3 is made up of 17 amino acids. Germline lookup yields CDR1 SGHAT and CDR2 FQNNGV. The CDR3 protein is CASSLDHRGLDTGELFF. The CDR3 DNA is TGTGCCAGCAGCTTAGACCACCGGGGGTTGGACACCGGGGAGCTGTTTTTT.

This sequence joins TRBV7-3 and TRBJ2-5; TRBD2 matches at 13 bases. V lost 4 bases, J lost 2 bases, and 13 bases stayed unmatched. This CDR3 contains 19 residues. Germline V gene data show CDR1 as SGHTA and CDR2 as FQGTGA. This CDR3 reads CASSSGREGLAGWQETQYF. The CDR3 nucleotides read TGTGCCAGCAGCTCCGGCCGCGAGGGACTAGCGGGGTGGCAAGAGACCCAGTACTTC.

This clone was recorded once. The chain links TRBV30 to TRBJ2-7, with D perhaps TRBD2 (5 bases). Trimming shortened V by 2 bases and J by 2 bases, and 7 bases separated the two germline ends. Germline V gives CDR1 GTSNPN, CDR2 SVGIG (reference sequence). The CDR3 length is 12 residues. CDR3 in amino acids: CAWSPGTYEQYF. CDR3 coding DNA: TGTGCCTGGAGTCCCGGGACCTACGAGCAGTACTTC.

The gene calls are TRBV7-9 and TRBJ1-4; no clear D. The germline CDR1 and CDR2 sequences are SEHNR and FQNEAQ (reference sequence). The CDR3 has 16 residues. V dropped 5 bases and J dropped 6 bases, with 19 bases sitting between them. CDR3 residues: CASSPVEGTMDEKLFF. As DNA, the CDR3 is TGTGCCAGCAGCCCGGTCGAGGGAACTATGGATGAAAAACTGTTTTTT.

The CDR3 sequence is CASSARTGPTGGETQYF. As DNA, the CDR3 is TGTGCCAGCAGCGCTCGAACCGGGCCAACGGGCGGGGAGACCCAGTACTTC. J is TRBJ2-5 and V is TRBV9; D possibly corresponds to TRBD2 (5 bases). The V gene's germline CDR1 is SGDLS and CDR2 YYNGEE. CDR3 length equals 17 residues. Trimming stripped 3 bases from V and 5 bases from J, with 23 bases between.

The rearrangement links TRBV27 to TRBJ2-1; no firm D call. V was trimmed by 6 bases and J by 4 bases, leaving 4 bases between them. The CDR3 is made up of 11 amino acids. The germline gives CDR1 MNHEY, CDR2 SMNVEV (reference sequence). CDR3 DNA: TGTGCCAGCAGCCGGTACAATGAGCAGTTCTTC. This encodes CASSRYNEQFF.

The CDR3 loop is CASSSGTYVDEQYF. The CDR3 nucleotides are TGTGCCAGCAGCTCCGGGACCTACGTGGACGAGCAGTACTTC. V usage is TRBV6-5 and J usage is TRBJ2-7; D may match TRBD1 or TRBD2 (5 bases each). The germline V gene has CDR1 MNHEY and CDR2 SVGAGI. Trimming left V 6 bases short and J 5 bases short, with 17 bases between. There are 14 residues in the CDR3.

This clone was recorded once. The J gene is TRBJ2-1, the V gene TRBV5-6, with 9 nucleotides matching TRBD1. J lost 16 bases, V lost 1 base, and 9 bases had no gene match. Germline CDR1 SGHDT, CDR2 YYEEEE. The CDR3 length is 13 residues. CDR3: CASSLLPGQGPFF. As DNA, the CDR3 is TGTGCCAGCAGCTTGTTACCGGGACAGGGACCCTTCTTC.

The chain carries TRBV11-3 and TRBJ1-1, with TRBD1 matching over 9 bases. The CDR3 has 14 residues. V was pared by 5 bases and J by 7 bases, with 8 bases of the junction left unmatched. CDR1 is SGHNT, CDR2 YENEEA, per germline. CDR3 in DNA: TGTGCCAGCAGCAGCGGGACAGGGTTTCGTGAAGCTTTCTTT. Amino acid sequence: CASSSGTGFREAFF.

The rearrangement links TRBV10-2 to TRBJ1-1; 8 nucleotides agree with TRBD1. V was clipped by 2 bases and J by 7 bases; unmatched bases: 0. This CDR3 has 12 residues. The V gene's germline CDR1 is WSHSY and CDR2 SAAADI. CDR3 amino acids: CASSEGTGEAFF. Here the CDR3 DNA reads TGCGCCAGCAGTGAGGGGACAGGTGAAGCTTTCTTT.

J is TRBJ1-5 and V is TRBV27; 7 bases agree with TRBD1. Trimming cost V 1 base and J 4 bases; bases outside gene matches: 1. The CDR3 covers 14 residues. Germline CDR1 reads MNHEY; CDR2 reads SMNVEV (reference sequence). DNA of the CDR3: TGTGCCAGCAGTTTATTCAGGGGGAATCAGCCCCAGCATTTT. Translation: CASSLFRGNQPQHF.

V usage is TRBV15 and J usage is TRBJ2-6; TRBD2 might be the D (5 bases). Trimming took off 5 bases at V and 0 bases at J, with 11 bases between the two ends. The CDR3 sequence is 16 residues long. Germline lookup yields CDR1 LNHNV and CDR2 YYDKDF (reference sequence). CDR3 nucleotide sequence: TGTGCCACCAGCGGAGGCGGTTTCTCTGGGGCCAACGTCCTGACTTTC. Amino acids: CATSGGGFSGANVLTF.